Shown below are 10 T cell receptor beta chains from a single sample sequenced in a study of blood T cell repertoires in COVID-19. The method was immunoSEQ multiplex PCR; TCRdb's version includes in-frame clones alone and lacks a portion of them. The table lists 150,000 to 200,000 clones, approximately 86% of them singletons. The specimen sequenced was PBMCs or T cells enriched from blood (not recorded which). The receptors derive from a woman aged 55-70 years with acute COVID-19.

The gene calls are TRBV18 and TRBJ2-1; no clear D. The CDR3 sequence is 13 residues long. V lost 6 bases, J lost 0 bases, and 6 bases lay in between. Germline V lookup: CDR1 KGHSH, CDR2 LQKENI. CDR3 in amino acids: CASSSGSYNEQFF. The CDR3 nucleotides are TGTGCCAGCTCCTCCGGCTCCTACAATGAGCAGTTCTTC. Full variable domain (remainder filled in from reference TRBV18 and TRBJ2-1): NAGVMQNPRHLVRRRGQEARLRCSPMKGHSHVYWYRQLPEEGLKFMVYLQKENIIDESGMPKERFSAEFPKEGPSILRIQQVVRGDSAAYFCASSSGSYNEQFFGPGTRLTVL.

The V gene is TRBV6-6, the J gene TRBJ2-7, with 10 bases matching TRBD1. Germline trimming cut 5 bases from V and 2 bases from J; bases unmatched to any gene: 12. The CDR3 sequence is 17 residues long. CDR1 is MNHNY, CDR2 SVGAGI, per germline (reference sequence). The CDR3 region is CASSQRSGTGAPYEQYV. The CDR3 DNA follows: TGTGCCAGCAGTCAACGCAGTGGGACAGGGGCGCCCTACGAGCAGTACGTC.

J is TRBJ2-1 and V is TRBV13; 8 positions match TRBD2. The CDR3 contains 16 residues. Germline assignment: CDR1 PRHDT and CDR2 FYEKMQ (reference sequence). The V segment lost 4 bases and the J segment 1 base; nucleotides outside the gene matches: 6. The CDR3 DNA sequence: TGTGCCAGCAGCTCGAGGGAGCGGGAGTCCTACAATGAGCAGTTCTTC. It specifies CASSSRERESYNEQFF.

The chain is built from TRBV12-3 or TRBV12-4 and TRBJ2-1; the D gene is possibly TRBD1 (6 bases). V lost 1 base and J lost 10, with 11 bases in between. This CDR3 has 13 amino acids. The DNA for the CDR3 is TGTGCCAGCAGTTTAGAGGGGGTGCGGGAGCAGTTCTTC. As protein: CASSLEGVREQFF.

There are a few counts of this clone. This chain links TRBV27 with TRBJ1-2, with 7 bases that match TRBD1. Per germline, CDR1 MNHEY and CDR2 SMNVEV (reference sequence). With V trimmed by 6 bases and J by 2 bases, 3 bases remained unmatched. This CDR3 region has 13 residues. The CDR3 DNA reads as TGTGCCAGCAGGGGGACAGAAAACTATGGCTACACCTTC. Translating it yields CASRGTENYGYTF.

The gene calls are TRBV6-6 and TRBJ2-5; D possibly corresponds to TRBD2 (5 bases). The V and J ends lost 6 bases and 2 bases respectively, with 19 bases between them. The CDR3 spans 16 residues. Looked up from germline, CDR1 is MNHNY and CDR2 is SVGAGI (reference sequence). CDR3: CASRPESGKIQETQYF. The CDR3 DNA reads TGTGCCAGCAGGCCCGAGTCGGGGAAAATACAAGAGACCCAGTACTTC.

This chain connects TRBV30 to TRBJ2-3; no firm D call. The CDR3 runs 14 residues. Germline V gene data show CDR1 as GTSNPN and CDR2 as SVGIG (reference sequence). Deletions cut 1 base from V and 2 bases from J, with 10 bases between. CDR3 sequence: CAWSESSITDTQYF. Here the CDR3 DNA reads TGTGCCTGGAGTGAGTCGAGCATCACAGATACGCAGTATTTT. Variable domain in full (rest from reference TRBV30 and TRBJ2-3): SQTIHQWPATLVQPVGSPLSLECTVEGTSNPNLYWYRQAAGRGLQLLFYSVGIGQISSEVPQNLSASRPQDRQFILSSKKLLLSDSGFYLCAWSESSITDTQYFGPGTRLTVL.

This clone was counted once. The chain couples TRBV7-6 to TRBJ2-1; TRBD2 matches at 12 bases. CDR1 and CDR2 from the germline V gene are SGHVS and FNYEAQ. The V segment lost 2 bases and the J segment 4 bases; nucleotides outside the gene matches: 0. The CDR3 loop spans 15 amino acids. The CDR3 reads CASSLLAGGYNEQFF. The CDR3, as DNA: TGTGCCAGCAGCTTACTAGCGGGGGGGTACAATGAGCAGTTCTTC. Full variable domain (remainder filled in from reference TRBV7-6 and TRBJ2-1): GAGVSQSPRYKVTKRGQDVALRCDPISGHVSLYWYRQALGQGPEFLTYFNYEAQQDKSGLPNDRFSAERPEGSISTLTIQRTEQRDSAMYRCASSLLAGGYNEQFFGPGTRLTVL.

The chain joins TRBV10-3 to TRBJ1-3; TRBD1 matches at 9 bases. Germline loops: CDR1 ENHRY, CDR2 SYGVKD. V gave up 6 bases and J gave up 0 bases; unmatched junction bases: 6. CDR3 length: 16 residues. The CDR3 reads CAISGGQGNSGNTIYF. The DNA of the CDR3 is TGTGCCATCAGCGGGGGACAGGGCAACTCTGGAAACACCATATATTTT.

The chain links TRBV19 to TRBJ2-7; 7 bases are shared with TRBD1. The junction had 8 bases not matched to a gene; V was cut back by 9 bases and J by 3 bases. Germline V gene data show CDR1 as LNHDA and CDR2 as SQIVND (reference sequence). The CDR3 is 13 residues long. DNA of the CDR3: TGTGCCAGACCGCGGCAGGGGGTCTACGAGCAGTACGTC. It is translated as CARPRQGVYEQYV.